One sample yielded the 10 T cell receptor beta chains listed below, sequenced in a study of shared clonotypes between healthy human individuals. The method was immunoSEQ multiplex PCR; TCRdb's version includes in-frame clones alone and lacks a portion of them. The table includes 2,500,000 or so clones, 80% to 95% detected once. Sequenced sample: naive CD4+ T cells from PBMCs. Documented subset: CD45RA+ positively selected. The origin of the receptors is a young man in good health. Some clones in this sample may be carry-over from other donors' samples.

V is TRBV29-1 and J is TRBJ2-1; D perhaps matches TRBD2 (6 bases). Germline lookup yields CDR1 SQVTM and CDR2 ANQGSEA. V was trimmed by 3 bases and J by 0 bases, leaving 12 bases between them. The CDR3 is 15 residues long. In nucleotides, the CDR3 is TGCAGCGTTGATTGGCGGGATGTCTCCTACAATGAGCAGTTCTTC. Protein: CSVDWRDVSYNEQFF.

This clone was seen once. The V and J genes are TRBV6-1 and TRBJ2-1; 8 positions match TRBD2. V lost 4 bases, J lost 3 bases, and 11 bases stayed unmatched. Per germline, CDR1 MNHNS and CDR2 SASEGT. The CDR3 spans 17 residues. The CDR3 coding sequence is TGTGCCAGCAGTGGGGGGGGCGGGAGGCAAGTCTACAATGAGCAGTTCTTC. This sequence encodes CASSGGGGRQVYNEQFF.

The chain links TRBV5-1 to TRBJ2-1, with D maybe TRBD2 (6 bases). The CDR3 length is 16 residues. The germline V gene has CDR1 SGHRS and CDR2 YFSETQ. The V gene lost 0 bases and the J gene lost 4 bases, with 14 bases spanning the gap. The CDR3 coding sequence is TGCGCCAGCAGCTTGGTGGCTAGCGCACGATACAATGAGCAGTTCTTC. This sequence encodes CASSLVASARYNEQFF. Supplemented by reference TRBV5-1 and TRBJ2-1, the full variable domain reads KAGVTQTPRYLIKTRGQQVTLSCSPISGHRSVSWYQQTPGQGLQFLFEYFSETQRNKGNFPGRFSGRQFSNSRSEMNVSTLELGDSALYLCASSLVASARYNEQFFGPGTRLTVL.

A word on this clone: Other DNA sequences from this sample encode an identical CDR3 as well. The V call is TRBV28, the J call TRBJ1-4; D gene uncertain. Trimming cost V 3 bases and J 0 bases, with 8 bases left between them. The germline V gene has CDR1 MDHEN and CDR2 SYDVKM. The CDR3 runs 15 residues. The chain's CDR3 is CASSFSGATNEKLFF. The CDR3 region has the DNA TGTGCCAGCAGTTTTTCTGGAGCAACTAATGAAAAACTGTTTTTT.

The CDR3 here is CASSLGLLTYEQYF. The CDR3 nucleotides are TGTGCCAGCAGCTTGGGACTCCTTACCTACGAGCAGTACTTC. The V and J genes are TRBV7-8 and TRBJ2-7, with D perhaps matching TRBD2 (6 bases). The CDR3 is 14 amino acids. Germline V gene data show CDR1 as SGHVS and CDR2 as FQNEAQ. The V and J ends lost 3 bases and 2 bases respectively, with 11 bases between them.

The chain carries TRBV15 and TRBJ2-1; 7 nucleotides align to TRBD1. J was trimmed by 5 bases and V by 5 bases; bases with no gene match: 6. Germline V CDR1 and CDR2: LNHNV, YYDKDF (reference sequence). The CDR3 covers 14 residues. The CDR3 spells CATSRGDSDNEQFF. The CDR3, as DNA: TGTGCCACCAGCCGAGGGGACAGTGACAATGAGCAGTTCTTC.

With respect to this clone: Other nucleotide sequences from this sample produce the same CDR3. V gene TRBV14 combines with J gene TRBJ2-6; D is undetermined. V gave up 7 bases and J gave up 0 bases, with 4 bases separating them. From germline, CDR1 is SGHDN and CDR2 FVKESK. The CDR3 extends over 13 amino acids. CDR3 loop: CASTYSGANVLTF. The CDR3 coding sequence is TGTGCCAGCACGTACTCTGGGGCCAACGTCCTGACTTTC. The full variable domain, its missing parts supplied by reference TRBV14 and TRBJ2-6, is EAGVTQFPSHSVIEKGQTVTLRCDPISGHDNLYWYRRVMGKEIKFLLHFVKESKQDESGMPNNRFLAERTGGTYSTLKVQPAELEDSGVYFCASTYSGANVLTFGAGSRLTVL.

The chain uses TRBV30 and TRBJ1-1; no firm D call. Per germline, CDR1 GTSNPN and CDR2 SVGIG (reference sequence). V lost 5 bases and J lost 6, with 10 bases in between. This CDR3 has 11 residues. CDR3 nucleotides: TGTGCCTGGGCCCGGTTCGCTGAAGCTTTCTTT. This translates into CAWARFAEAFF.

The chain links TRBV5-6 to TRBJ1-4; 10 bases line up with TRBD1. The CDR3 has 15 amino acids. Unmatched junction bases numbered 9, after V lost 4 bases and J lost 9 bases. CDR1 and CDR2 from the germline V gene are SGHDT and YYEEEE. The CDR3: CASSLVGQGYQKLFF. CDR3 sequence (DNA): TGTGCCAGCAGCCTGGTGGGACAGGGGTACCAAAAACTGTTTTTT.

The rearrangement links TRBV5-4 to TRBJ2-5; tentatively, D is TRBD2 (5 bases). Germline lookup yields CDR1 SGHNT and CDR2 YYREEE (reference sequence). V lost 0 bases to trimming and J lost 2 bases, with 17 bases between them. This CDR3 region has 17 residues. The CDR3 region has the DNA TGTGCCAGCAGCTTGGACCCTAGGCTAGCACAACAAGAGACCCAGTACTTC. It is translated as CASSLDPRLAQQETQYF.